The present TCR beta chain was sequenced within a study of blood T cell repertoires in COVID-19. Study details: From the United States, Italy and Spain came samples of acute and convalescent COVID-19. T cells, B-cell-depleted T cells, or PBMCs provided the cDNA or gDNA that served as material.

Germline assignment: CDR1 SGDLS and CDR2 YYNGEE. V was pared by 5 bases and J by 6 bases, with 14 bases of the junction left unmatched. This CDR3 has 16 residues. It was during active infection that Seattle patients were enrolled and then longitudinally followed. Original analysis: Amplification of reference gene primers provided the estimated nucleated cell counts. Some clones are missing from TCRdb's copy, which holds only in-frame ones; the method was immunoSEQ multiplex PCR. V and J calls and clone size come straight from that table; D and trimming were deduced from the DNA. The table shows 100,000 to 150,000 clones, with 85% to 90% occurring only once.

The sequence came from a man between 60 and 75 years old with COVID-19, enrolled during active disease. The chain joins TRBV9 to TRBJ1-1; 9 bases align to TRBD1. Sequencing was carried out using peripheral blood. This chain's CDR3 is CASSDGTGMSSSEAFF. Written as DNA, the CDR3 is TGTGCCAGCAGTGATGGGACAGGGATGTCGTCTTCTGAAGCTTTCTTT.